One TCR beta chain is described in this entry. Its antigen remains unknown. The V gene's germline CDR1 is GTSNPN and CDR2 SVGIG (reference sequence). J gave up 3 bases and V 0 bases, and 8 bases lay outside the gene matches. The CDR3 totals 15 residues. The data originate from a study of cytomegalovirus exposure and HLA in healthy donors. Findings and limits, study-wide: For most subjects, TCR beta sequences were reported to predict HLA-A and HLA-B alleles with accuracy. A later analysis appeared to link common viral pathogens to several of the most significant clusters.

The PCR was carried out with 60 Vbeta primers and 13 Jbeta primers. This table comes from immunoSEQ multiplex PCR, and its TCRdb copy is limited to in-frame clones, with some not included. This sample has 120,000 or so clones, with roughly 86% found just once. The origin of this receptor is a man aged 35 to 55 in good health and CMV-seronegative. This rearrangement joins TRBV30 to TRBJ2-7; 7 nucleotides agree with TRBD2. Sequencing was done on a sample of PBMCs. The CDR3 region has the DNA TGTGCCTGGAGTGTAAGCGGGACCCCCTACTACGAGCAGTACTTC. Encoded protein: CAWSVSGTPYYEQYF.